The 4 T cell receptor beta chains reported below all come from one sample, sequenced in a study of blood T cell repertoires in COVID-19 (dated by TCRdb to 2020 to 2021). Library method: the immunoSEQ multiplex PCR assay. TCRdb limited this immuneACCESS table to in-frame rearrangements with V and J called. A share of clones is missing; checked studies link under half to unresolved V genes, and the rest is unexplained. The sample contains over 300,000 clones, about 90% of them found a single time. 6.5% of the sample rests with the top ten. The sample taken for sequencing was peripheral blood. The source of these receptors is a man between 18 and 35 years old with active or convalescent COVID-19.

CDR3 bases: TGTGCCAGCAGCGTAGTTCCTAGCGGGAGTTACAATGAGCAGTTCTTC. Translation: CASSVVPSGSYNEQFF. The rearrangement uses TRBV9 and TRBJ2-1, with 10 bases identical to TRBD2. The CDR3 sequence is 16 residues long. The germline gives CDR1 SGDLS, CDR2 YYNGEE. V dropped 0 bases and J dropped 4; count of bases not matched to a gene: 4.

The rearrangement uses TRBV28 and TRBJ2-3, with D possibly being TRBD2 (6 bases). CDR1 is MDHEN and CDR2 is SYDVKM in the germline V gene. V lost 1 base and J 9 bases, leaving 17 bases between the germline ends. This CDR3 has 15 residues. The CDR3 sequence is CASSLSLAPVLTQYF. CDR3 DNA: TGTGCCAGCAGTTTATCCCTAGCGCCAGTGTTAACGCAGTATTTT.

The chain combines TRBV15 with TRBJ2-3; the match to TRBD2 covers 14 bases. V trimming: 0 bases; J trimming: 5 bases; junction bases outside the gene matches: 16. Germline V gene data show CDR1 as LNHNV and CDR2 as YYDKDF (reference sequence). CDR3 length: 21 amino acids. The DNA for the CDR3 is TGTGCCACCAGCAGAGACTTCTTATGGGGACTAGCGGGAGCAATAGAAGATACGCAGTATTTT. Protein sequence: CATSRDFLWGLAGAIEDTQYF.

This chain connects TRBV7-2 to TRBJ1-4; D gene uncertain. This CDR3 region has 16 residues. CDR1 is SGHTA and CDR2 is FQGNSA in the germline V gene. Between the trimmed V and J ends, which lost 5 bases and 0 bases, there was a span of 13 bases. CDR3 sequence reads: CASSLGLYATNEKLFF. CDR3 bases: TGTGCCAGCAGCCTAGGACTGTATGCAACTAATGAAAAACTGTTTTTT.